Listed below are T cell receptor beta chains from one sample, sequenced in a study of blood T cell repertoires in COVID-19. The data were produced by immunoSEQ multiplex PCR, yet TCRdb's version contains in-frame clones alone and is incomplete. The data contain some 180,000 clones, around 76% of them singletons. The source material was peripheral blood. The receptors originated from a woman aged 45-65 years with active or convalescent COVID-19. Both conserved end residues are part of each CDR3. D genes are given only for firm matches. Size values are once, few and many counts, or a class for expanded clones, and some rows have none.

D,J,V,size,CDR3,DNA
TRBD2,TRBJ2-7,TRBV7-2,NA,CASSLGSGRGYEQYF,TGTGCCAGCAGCTTAGGTAGCGGGAGAGGTTACGAGCAGTACTTC
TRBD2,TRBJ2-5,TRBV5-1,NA,CASSTLAGGGETQYF,TGCGCCAGCAGCACGCTAGCGGGGGGTGGAGAGACCCAGTACTTC
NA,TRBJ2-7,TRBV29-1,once,CSAGPAGGEQYF,TGCAGCGCGGGACCTGCGGGCGGCGAGCAGTACTTC
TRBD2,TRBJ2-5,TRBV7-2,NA,CASSLGGVSGSRETQYF,TGTGCCAGCAGCTTAGGGGGAGTTAGCGGGAGTCGAGAGACCCAGTACTTC
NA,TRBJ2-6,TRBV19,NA,CASTTGSGANVLTF,TGTGCCAGTACCACAGGGTCCGGGGCCAACGTCCTGACTTTC
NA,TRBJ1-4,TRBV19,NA,CASSIDPATNEKLFF,TGTGCCAGTAGTATAGATCCTGCAACTAATGAAAAACTGTTTTTT
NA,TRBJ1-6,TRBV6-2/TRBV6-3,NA,CASSVRDPYNSPLHF,TGTGCCAGCAGCGTGAGGGATCCCTATAATTCACCCCTCCACTTT
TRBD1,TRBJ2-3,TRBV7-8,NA,CASSARGLGTDTQYF,TGTGCCAGCAGCGCAAGGGGGCTGGGCACAGATACGCAGTATTTT
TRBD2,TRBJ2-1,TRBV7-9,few,CASSPKGTSGFF,TGTGCCAGCAGCCCTAAGGGAACTAGCGGGTTCTTC
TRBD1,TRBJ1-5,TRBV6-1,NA,CASSGRQGGGNQPQHF,TGTGCCAGCAGTGGACGACAGGGGGGGGGCAATCAGCCCCAGCATTTT
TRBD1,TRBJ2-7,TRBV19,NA,CASSIKQGYEQYF,TGTGCCAGTAGTATTAAACAGGGGTACGAGCAGTACTTC
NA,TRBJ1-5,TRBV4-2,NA,CASSQDGQGNQPQHF,TGTGCCAGCAGCCAAGATGGGCAGGGTAATCAGCCCCAGCATTTT
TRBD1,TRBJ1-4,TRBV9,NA,CASSTGQAKDEKLFF,TGTGCCAGCAGTACGGGACAGGCCAAGGATGAAAAACTGTTTTTT
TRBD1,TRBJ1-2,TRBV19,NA,CASSLGQGLRHYGYTF,TGTGCCAGTAGTTTGGGACAGGGGCTGCGACACTATGGCTACACCTTC
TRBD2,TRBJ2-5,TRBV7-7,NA,CASSSGFGGLAGETQYF,TGTGCCAGCAGCTCCGGATTTGGGGGACTAGCGGGAGAGACCCAGTACTTC
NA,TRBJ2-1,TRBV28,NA,CASSQPRGSYNEQFF,TGTGCCAGCAGTCAGCCTAGAGGGTCCTACAATGAGCAGTTCTTC
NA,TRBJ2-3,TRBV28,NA,CASSFNPKDTSRDTQYF,TGTGCCAGCAGTTTCAACCCCAAGGACACCTCAAGAGATACGCAGTATTTT
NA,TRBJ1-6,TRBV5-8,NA,CASSLRLDSPLHF,TGTGCCAGCAGCTTGAGACTCGACTCACCCCTCCACTTT
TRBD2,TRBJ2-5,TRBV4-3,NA,CASSQELAGGPNQETQYF,TGCGCCAGCAGCCAAGAGCTAGCGGGGGGGCCCAACCAAGAGACCCAGTACTTC
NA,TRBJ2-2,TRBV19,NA,CASKDVGGGTGELFF,TGTGCCAGCAAGGATGTAGGGGGGGGCACCGGGGAGCTGTTTTTT
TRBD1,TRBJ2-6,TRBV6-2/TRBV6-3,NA,CASSLGQGPTGANVLTF,TGTGCCAGCAGTTTGGGACAGGGTCCTACTGGGGCCAACGTCCTGACTTTC
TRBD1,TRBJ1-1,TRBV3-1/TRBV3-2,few,CASSRTGLSAEAFF,TGTGCCAGCAGCCGGACAGGGCTTTCCGCTGAAGCTTTCTTT
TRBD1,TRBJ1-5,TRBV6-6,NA,CASIRGQAVGPQHF,TGTGCCAGCATTAGGGGACAGGCCGTGGGGCCCCAGCATTTT
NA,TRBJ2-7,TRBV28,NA,CASSLFPFSYEQYF,TGTGCCAGCAGTTTATTTCCTTTCTCCTACGAGCAGTACTTC
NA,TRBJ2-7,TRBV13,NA,CARGGGQGSPNYEQYF,TGTGCCCGCGGGGGGGGACAGGGGTCGCCAAACTACGAGCAGTACTTC
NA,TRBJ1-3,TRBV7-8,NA,CASSLGLAGNTIYF,TGTGCCAGCAGCTTAGGCTTAGCTGGAAACACCATATATTTT
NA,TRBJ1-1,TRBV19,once,CASSQGMNTEAFF,TGTGCCAGTAGCCAGGGAATGAACACTGAAGCTTTCTTT
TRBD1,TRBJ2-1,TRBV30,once,CAWSAGQGNEQFF,TGTGCCTGGAGTGCGGGACAGGGGAATGAGCAGTTCTTC
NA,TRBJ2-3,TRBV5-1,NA,CASSLDATTGNTQYF,TGCGCCAGCAGCTTGGATGCCACCACCGGGAATACGCAGTATTTT
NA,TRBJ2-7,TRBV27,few,CASSLSAGSYEQYF,TGTGCCAGCAGTTTATCCGCAGGGTCTTACGAGCAGTACTTC
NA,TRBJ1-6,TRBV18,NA,CASSPRETRSPLHF,TGTGCCAGCTCACCACGAGAAACGCGTTCACCCCTCCACTTT
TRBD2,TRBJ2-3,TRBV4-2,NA,CASSQGLAGGDDTQYF,TGTGCCAGCAGCCAAGGCTTAGCGGGGGGAGATGATACGCAGTATTTT